These 30 T cell receptor beta chains came from one sample sequenced in a study of molecular identifiers for immune sequencing clone quantification. TCRdb called the PCR reads again in MiXCR, with one record for every CDR3 protein. Of more than 450,000 distinct CDR3 sequences detected, around 25% appear once; the ten largest clones hold around 0.76%. The sequenced material came from naive CD8+ T cells from blood, with Jurkat cell RNA spiked in. Described subset: FACS-sorted CD8+CD4-CCR7+CD45RA+ naive T cells. These receptors were collected from a human donor in good health. Some libraries in this study had Jurkat cell RNA spiked in.

This clonotype was detected a few times. The chain uses TRBV3-1 and TRBJ1-2; D is perhaps TRBD1 (6 bases). V was shortened by 1 base and J by 4 bases, with 13 bases between the two germline ends. The CDR3 is made up of 15 amino acids. The germline gives CDR1 LGHDT, CDR2 YNNKEL (reference sequence). The CDR3 region has the DNA TGTGCCAGCAGCCAAGGTCAGGGGTATGGCTATGGCTACACCTTC. Its translation is CASSQGQGYGYGYTF.

The table lists this clonotype with a few counts. Here the CDR3 reads CASSIGRGSGANVLTF. CDR3 bases: TGTGCCAGTAGTATAGGACGAGGCTCTGGGGCCAACGTCCTGACTTTC. The gene calls are TRBV19 and TRBJ2-6; the D is unclear. Germline CDR1 LNHDA, CDR2 SQIVND (reference sequence). V lost 1 base, J lost 0 bases, and 7 bases lay in between. The CDR3 is 16 amino acids.

V usage is TRBV12-3 or TRBV12-4 and J usage is TRBJ2-3; 11 nucleotides align to TRBD2. CDR3 length equals 17 residues. J lost 2 bases, V lost 4 bases, and 8 bases had no gene match. CDR3 bases: TGTGCCAGCAGTTGGTCCCTAGCGGGGGGTAACACAGATACGCAGTATTTT. Encoded protein: CASSWSLAGGNTDTQYF.

Many counts were recorded for this clonotype. The gene calls are TRBV7-2 and TRBJ2-3, with D tentatively TRBD1 (6 bases). The CDR3 sequence is 15 residues long. V was clipped by 5 bases and J by 2 bases, with 14 bases between them. The germline CDR1 and CDR2 sequences are SGHTA and FQGNSA. CDR3 in DNA: TGTGCCAGCAGCCCCCCGACAGGCCTCACAGATACGCAGTATTTT. Translating gives CASSPPTGLTDTQYF.

Remarks on this clonotype: The conserved phenylalanine or tryptophan normally closing the CDR3 is absent here, so this likely arose from a read error. The V gene is TRBV7-9, the J gene TRBJ2-7; maybe TRBD2 (5 bases). The CDR3 loop spans 16 amino acids. CDR1 is SEHNR and CDR2 is FQNEAQ in the germline V gene (reference sequence). The V end was cut by 4 bases, the J end by 0 bases, with 16 bases between. CDR3 sequence reads: CASSSPTGKSSYEQYS. In DNA form, the CDR3 reads TGTGCCAGCAGCTCGCCTACGGGGAAGAGCTCCTACGAGCAGTACTCC.

This clonotype was seen ten or more times. The chain joins TRBV5-6 to TRBJ2-7; 7 bases line up with TRBD2. V was pared by 4 bases and J by 3 bases, with 7 bases of the junction left unmatched. Germline V gene sequence: CDR1 SGHDT, CDR2 YYEEEE. The length of the CDR3 is 14 residues. This CDR3 reads CASSPAGDGYEQYF. In DNA form, the CDR3 reads TGTGCCAGCAGCCCTGCGGGGGACGGCTACGAGCAGTACTTC.

The chain is built from TRBV7-3 and TRBJ2-1; D might be TRBD2 (6 bases). The V gene lost 4 bases and the J gene lost 2 bases, with 12 bases spanning the gap. CDR3 length: 15 residues. The germline CDR1 and CDR2 sequences are SGHTA and FQGTGA. The DNA of the CDR3 is TGTGCCAGCAGCTCCGGGACTGCCGCCTACAATGAGCAGTTCTTC. It yields the protein CASSSGTAAYNEQFF.

The chain uses TRBV7-6 and TRBJ1-3; a weak D match, TRBD1 (6 bases). The germline gives CDR1 SGHVS, CDR2 FNYEAQ. The CDR3 runs 15 residues. Trimming took off 1 base at V and 2 bases at J, with 9 bases between the two ends. The CDR3 DNA is TGTGCCAGCAGCTTAGGAGCAGGGGCTGGAAACACCATATATTTT. Encoded protein: CASSLGAGAGNTIYF.

In this sample, this clonotype turned up a few times. The J gene is TRBJ1-5, the V gene TRBV20-1; no clear D gene. This CDR3 spans 14 amino acids. Trimming stripped 0 bases from V and 3 bases from J, with 9 bases between. Per the germline V gene, CDR1 is DFQATT and CDR2 is SNEGSKA (reference sequence). The CDR3: CSAREEILNQPQHF. The CDR3 nucleotides are TGCAGTGCTAGAGAGGAGATTCTCAATCAGCCCCAGCATTTT.

In this sample, this clonotype turned up many times. The chain is built from TRBV6-5 and TRBJ1-2; a weak D match, TRBD1 (6 bases). Germline V gene sequence: CDR1 MNHEY, CDR2 SVGAGI. The V end lost 4 bases, the J end lost 8 bases, and 14 bases lay between the germline ends. The CDR3 runs 13 residues. The CDR3 reads CASSSPDSEGYTF. The DNA of the CDR3 is TGTGCCAGCAGTTCCCCGGACAGTGAGGGCTACACCTTC.

This clonotype was recorded a few times. V and J are TRBV28 and TRBJ2-6, with D maybe TRBD2 (5 bases). The CDR3 is made up of 15 amino acids. Trimming took off 2 bases at V and 3 bases at J, with 8 bases between the two ends. The V gene's germline CDR1 is MDHEN and CDR2 SYDVKM. CDR3 in DNA: TGTGCCAGCAGTTTACGGGGAAATGGGGCCAACGTCCTGACTTTC. Its translation is CASSLRGNGANVLTF. The full variable domain, rest sourced from reference TRBV28 and TRBJ2-6, is DVKVTQSSRYLVKRTGEKVFLECVQDMDHENMFWYRQDPGLGLRLIYFSYDVKMKEKGDIPEGYSVSREKKERFSLILESASTNQTSMYLCASSLRGNGANVLTFGAGSRLTVL.

This clonotype has more than one count but fewer than ten. V and J are TRBV20-1 and TRBJ2-7; 7 bases fit TRBD2. With 1 base clipped from V and 2 bases from J, the junction kept 5 bases outside the gene matches. This CDR3 is 14 amino acids long. Germline loops: CDR1 DFQATT, CDR2 SNEGSKA (reference sequence). The DNA of the CDR3 is TGCAGTGCTAGAGTCCGGCGGGGGACCTACGAGCAGTACTTC. Translation gives CSARVRRGTYEQYF.

This clonotype has a count of ten or more. CDR3 sequence: CAIRPSLNYGYTF. Here the CDR3 DNA reads TGTGCCATCCGACCCAGTCTAAACTATGGCTACACCTTC. The chain is built from TRBV28 and TRBJ1-2, with D uncertain. Germline lookup yields CDR1 MDHEN and CDR2 SYDVKM. The CDR3 is made up of 13 amino acids. V was pared by 10 bases and J by 2 bases, with 14 bases between.

In this sample, this clonotype turned up a few times. The chain carries TRBV6-2 or TRBV6-3 and TRBJ2-1; a possible D gene is TRBD2 (6 bases). This CDR3 has 15 amino acids. Trimming removed 2 bases from V and 6 bases from J, with 14 bases in between. Germline V gene data show CDR1 as MNHEY and CDR2 as SVGEGT. The CDR3 DNA follows: TGTGCCAGCAGTTACGCGGGTCCCGGGGGCAATGAGCAGTTCTTC. Amino acid sequence: CASSYAGPGGNEQFF.

Comment on this clonotype: Germline and junction disagree at one end, which may indicate a read error. The V call is TRBV10-3, the J call TRBJ1-1; the D gene is possibly TRBD1 (5 bases). The CDR3 sequence is 15 residues long. From germline, CDR1 is ENHRY and CDR2 SYGVKD. The CDR3 loop reads CAVSESGGMNTEAFF. As DNA, the CDR3 is TGTGCCGTCAGTGAGTCCGGGGGGATGAACACTGAAGCTTTCTTT.

Many counts were recorded for this clonotype. This chain uses TRBV2 with TRBJ2-3; TRBD1 is a possible D gene (6 bases). CDR3 length: 15 amino acids. V was shortened by 4 bases and J by 2 bases, with 13 bases between the two germline ends. Per the germline V gene, CDR1 is SNHLY and CDR2 is FYNNEI. The CDR3 here is CASSVEGHNTDTQYF. CDR3 sequence (DNA): TGTGCCAGCAGTGTCGAGGGACATAACACAGATACGCAGTATTTT.

This clonotype was seen a few times. The CDR3 here is CASSSGLAVHEQYF. The CDR3 DNA is TGTGCCAGCAGTTCGGGACTAGCGGTCCACGAGCAGTACTTC. The rearrangement joins TRBV27 to TRBJ2-7; 11 bases agree with TRBD2. Germline CDR1 reads MNHEY; CDR2 reads SMNVEV (reference sequence). The V gene end was trimmed by 4 bases and the J gene end by 5 bases; junction bases not matched to a gene: 4. The CDR3 has 14 amino acids.

Concerning this clonotype itself: At one end, the junction sequence differs from germline, possibly due to a read error. The rearrangement joins TRBV29-1 to TRBJ2-2; D is undetermined. This CDR3 has 13 residues. Germline CDR1 and CDR2: SQVTM and ANQGSEA. CDR3 amino acids: CSVESLNTGELFF. The CDR3 DNA is TGCAGTGTTGAAAGTCTGAACACCGGGGAGCTGTTTTTT.

The chain is built from TRBV7-9 and TRBJ2-1; D unresolved. V dropped 6 bases and J dropped 12 bases, with 15 bases sitting between them. The CDR3 spans 12 residues. Per germline, CDR1 SEHNR and CDR2 FQNEAQ (reference sequence). The CDR3 DNA sequence: TGTGCCAGCAGGGCGATACTTGACGCGCAGTTCTTC. Translated, it gives CASRAILDAQFF.

The CDR3 nucleotides read TGTGCCAGTAGTATAGGGCCCCCGGCCTACGAGCAGTACTTC. This translates into CASSIGPPAYEQYF. The rearrangement joins TRBV19 to TRBJ2-7; unclear D gene. The CDR3 length is 14 residues. The germline V gene has CDR1 LNHDA and CDR2 SQIVND (reference sequence). V lost 1 base and J lost 2, with 9 bases in between. The whole variable domain, remainder taken from reference TRBV19 and TRBJ2-7, is DGGITQSPKYLFRKEGQNVTLSCEQNLNHDAMYWYRQDPGQGLRLIYYSQIVNDFQKGDIAEGYSVSREKKESFPLTVTSAQKNPTAFYLCASSIGPPAYEQYFGPGTRLTVT.

A few counts support this clonotype. The chain carries TRBV11-2 and TRBJ2-3; perhaps D is TRBD1 or TRBD2 (5 bases each). Per germline, CDR1 SGHAT and CDR2 FQNNGV. V lost 5 bases and J lost 9, with 12 bases in between. There are 12 residues in the CDR3. The CDR3 DNA sequence: TGTGCCAGCAGCCCCCGTTGGGGGACGCAGTATTTT. As protein: CASSPRWGTQYF.

This clonotype was detected many times. The chain carries TRBV30 and TRBJ2-7; D perhaps matches TRBD2 (5 bases). This CDR3 region has 12 residues. The germline gives CDR1 GTSNPN, CDR2 SVGIG (reference sequence). The ends were cut back, 1 base at V and 7 bases at J, with 11 bases in the middle. CDR3 coding DNA: TGTGCCTGGAGTGGTCCGGGAAGTGAGCAGTACTTC. Translation gives CAWSGPGSEQYF. The variable domain in full, with the rest retrieved from reference TRBV30 and TRBJ2-7, is SQTIHQWPATLVQPVGSPLSLECTVEGTSNPNLYWYRQAAGRGLQLLFYSVGIGQISSEVPQNLSASRPQDRQFILSSKKLLLSDSGFYLCAWSGPGSEQYFGPGTRLTVT.

Notes on this clonotype: This may come from a read error, since a much larger clone is one base off. A read error is likely, as this CDR3 ends without the conserved phenylalanine or tryptophan. The gene calls are TRBV28 and TRBJ1-1; no definite D call. Germline CDR1 is MDHEN and CDR2 is SYDVKM. The CDR3 loop spans 13 amino acids. Trimming stripped 4 bases from V and 4 bases from J, with 10 bases between. CDR3 loop: CASSWRTGTEAFL. The CDR3 bases are TGTGCCAGCAGTTGGAGGACGGGCACTGAAGCTTTCCTT.

As to this clonotype: At one end the junction does not follow the germline gene, possibly because of a read error. V gene TRBV13 combines with J gene TRBJ1-1, with D unresolved. Germline V gene lookup returns CDR1 PRHDT and CDR2 FYEKMQ (reference sequence). The CDR3 spans 14 residues. This CDR3 reads CASSLARSNTEALF. CDR3 DNA sequence: TGTGCCAGCAGCTTAGCCAGGAGCAACACTGAAGCTCTCTTT.

This clonotype was seen a handful of times. A read error may account for a junction end that differs from germline. The J gene is TRBJ2-5, the V gene TRBV6-1; the D is unclear. Per the germline V gene, CDR1 is MNHNS and CDR2 is SASEGT. The CDR3 has 16 residues. The CDR3 is CASSKNGMGTQEPQYF. The CDR3 bases are TGTGCCAGCAGCAAGAATGGGATGGGAACCCAAGAGCCCCAGTACTTC.

With respect to this clonotype: Just one base apart from a much larger clone, this may be a read error. V and J are TRBV24-1 and TRBJ2-2, with a weak D call TRBD2 (6 bases). CDR3 length: 15 amino acids. V dropped 4 bases and J dropped 4 bases, with 12 bases sitting between them. Germline CDR1 reads KGHDR; CDR2 reads SFDVKD. CDR3 sequence: CATSDSRGTTGELFF. The CDR3 DNA follows: TGTGCCACCAGTGACTCACGGGGGACCACCGGGGAGCTGTTTTTT.

This clonotype has a handful of counts. This chain uses TRBV2 with TRBJ2-5; unclear D gene. V was cut by 5 bases and J by 2 bases, with 15 bases left in between. Per the germline V gene, CDR1 is SNHLY and CDR2 is FYNNEI. CDR3 length equals 15 residues. CDR3 sequence reads: CASSNGITPQETQYF. The CDR3 region has the DNA TGTGCCAGCAGTAATGGGATTACCCCGCAAGAGACCCAGTACTTC.

In its sample, this clonotype was seen many times. CDR3 in DNA: TGTGCCAGCAGCGTAGGGACTACCCCCTCGGATACGCAGTATTTT. Its translation: CASSVGTTPSDTQYF. This chain links TRBV9 with TRBJ2-3, with D possibly TRBD2 on 6 matching bases. Germline loops: CDR1 SGDLS, CDR2 YYNGEE. The CDR3 runs 15 residues. Trimming pared 0 bases from V and 6 bases from J, leaving 14 bases between.

This clonotype was found many times. This chain uses TRBV29-1 with TRBJ1-1; D remains ambiguous. In germline, CDR1 is SQVTM, CDR2 ANQGSEA. Deletions cut 3 bases from V and 2 bases from J, with 7 bases between. There are 12 residues in the CDR3. The CDR3 bases are TGCAGCGTTGATTGGTTAAACACTGAAGCTTTCTTT. Encoded protein: CSVDWLNTEAFF.

The chain carries TRBV6-5 and TRBJ2-7; 8 bases agree with TRBD2. The CDR3 has 15 amino acids. CDR1 and CDR2 from the germline V gene are MNHEY and SVGAGI. V shed 6 bases, J shed 9 bases, and the junction held 16 bases outside the gene matches. The CDR3 region is CASSTEPGGGNAQYF. The CDR3 DNA follows: TGTGCCAGCAGCACCGAGCCCGGGGGGGGGAACGCGCAGTACTTC.